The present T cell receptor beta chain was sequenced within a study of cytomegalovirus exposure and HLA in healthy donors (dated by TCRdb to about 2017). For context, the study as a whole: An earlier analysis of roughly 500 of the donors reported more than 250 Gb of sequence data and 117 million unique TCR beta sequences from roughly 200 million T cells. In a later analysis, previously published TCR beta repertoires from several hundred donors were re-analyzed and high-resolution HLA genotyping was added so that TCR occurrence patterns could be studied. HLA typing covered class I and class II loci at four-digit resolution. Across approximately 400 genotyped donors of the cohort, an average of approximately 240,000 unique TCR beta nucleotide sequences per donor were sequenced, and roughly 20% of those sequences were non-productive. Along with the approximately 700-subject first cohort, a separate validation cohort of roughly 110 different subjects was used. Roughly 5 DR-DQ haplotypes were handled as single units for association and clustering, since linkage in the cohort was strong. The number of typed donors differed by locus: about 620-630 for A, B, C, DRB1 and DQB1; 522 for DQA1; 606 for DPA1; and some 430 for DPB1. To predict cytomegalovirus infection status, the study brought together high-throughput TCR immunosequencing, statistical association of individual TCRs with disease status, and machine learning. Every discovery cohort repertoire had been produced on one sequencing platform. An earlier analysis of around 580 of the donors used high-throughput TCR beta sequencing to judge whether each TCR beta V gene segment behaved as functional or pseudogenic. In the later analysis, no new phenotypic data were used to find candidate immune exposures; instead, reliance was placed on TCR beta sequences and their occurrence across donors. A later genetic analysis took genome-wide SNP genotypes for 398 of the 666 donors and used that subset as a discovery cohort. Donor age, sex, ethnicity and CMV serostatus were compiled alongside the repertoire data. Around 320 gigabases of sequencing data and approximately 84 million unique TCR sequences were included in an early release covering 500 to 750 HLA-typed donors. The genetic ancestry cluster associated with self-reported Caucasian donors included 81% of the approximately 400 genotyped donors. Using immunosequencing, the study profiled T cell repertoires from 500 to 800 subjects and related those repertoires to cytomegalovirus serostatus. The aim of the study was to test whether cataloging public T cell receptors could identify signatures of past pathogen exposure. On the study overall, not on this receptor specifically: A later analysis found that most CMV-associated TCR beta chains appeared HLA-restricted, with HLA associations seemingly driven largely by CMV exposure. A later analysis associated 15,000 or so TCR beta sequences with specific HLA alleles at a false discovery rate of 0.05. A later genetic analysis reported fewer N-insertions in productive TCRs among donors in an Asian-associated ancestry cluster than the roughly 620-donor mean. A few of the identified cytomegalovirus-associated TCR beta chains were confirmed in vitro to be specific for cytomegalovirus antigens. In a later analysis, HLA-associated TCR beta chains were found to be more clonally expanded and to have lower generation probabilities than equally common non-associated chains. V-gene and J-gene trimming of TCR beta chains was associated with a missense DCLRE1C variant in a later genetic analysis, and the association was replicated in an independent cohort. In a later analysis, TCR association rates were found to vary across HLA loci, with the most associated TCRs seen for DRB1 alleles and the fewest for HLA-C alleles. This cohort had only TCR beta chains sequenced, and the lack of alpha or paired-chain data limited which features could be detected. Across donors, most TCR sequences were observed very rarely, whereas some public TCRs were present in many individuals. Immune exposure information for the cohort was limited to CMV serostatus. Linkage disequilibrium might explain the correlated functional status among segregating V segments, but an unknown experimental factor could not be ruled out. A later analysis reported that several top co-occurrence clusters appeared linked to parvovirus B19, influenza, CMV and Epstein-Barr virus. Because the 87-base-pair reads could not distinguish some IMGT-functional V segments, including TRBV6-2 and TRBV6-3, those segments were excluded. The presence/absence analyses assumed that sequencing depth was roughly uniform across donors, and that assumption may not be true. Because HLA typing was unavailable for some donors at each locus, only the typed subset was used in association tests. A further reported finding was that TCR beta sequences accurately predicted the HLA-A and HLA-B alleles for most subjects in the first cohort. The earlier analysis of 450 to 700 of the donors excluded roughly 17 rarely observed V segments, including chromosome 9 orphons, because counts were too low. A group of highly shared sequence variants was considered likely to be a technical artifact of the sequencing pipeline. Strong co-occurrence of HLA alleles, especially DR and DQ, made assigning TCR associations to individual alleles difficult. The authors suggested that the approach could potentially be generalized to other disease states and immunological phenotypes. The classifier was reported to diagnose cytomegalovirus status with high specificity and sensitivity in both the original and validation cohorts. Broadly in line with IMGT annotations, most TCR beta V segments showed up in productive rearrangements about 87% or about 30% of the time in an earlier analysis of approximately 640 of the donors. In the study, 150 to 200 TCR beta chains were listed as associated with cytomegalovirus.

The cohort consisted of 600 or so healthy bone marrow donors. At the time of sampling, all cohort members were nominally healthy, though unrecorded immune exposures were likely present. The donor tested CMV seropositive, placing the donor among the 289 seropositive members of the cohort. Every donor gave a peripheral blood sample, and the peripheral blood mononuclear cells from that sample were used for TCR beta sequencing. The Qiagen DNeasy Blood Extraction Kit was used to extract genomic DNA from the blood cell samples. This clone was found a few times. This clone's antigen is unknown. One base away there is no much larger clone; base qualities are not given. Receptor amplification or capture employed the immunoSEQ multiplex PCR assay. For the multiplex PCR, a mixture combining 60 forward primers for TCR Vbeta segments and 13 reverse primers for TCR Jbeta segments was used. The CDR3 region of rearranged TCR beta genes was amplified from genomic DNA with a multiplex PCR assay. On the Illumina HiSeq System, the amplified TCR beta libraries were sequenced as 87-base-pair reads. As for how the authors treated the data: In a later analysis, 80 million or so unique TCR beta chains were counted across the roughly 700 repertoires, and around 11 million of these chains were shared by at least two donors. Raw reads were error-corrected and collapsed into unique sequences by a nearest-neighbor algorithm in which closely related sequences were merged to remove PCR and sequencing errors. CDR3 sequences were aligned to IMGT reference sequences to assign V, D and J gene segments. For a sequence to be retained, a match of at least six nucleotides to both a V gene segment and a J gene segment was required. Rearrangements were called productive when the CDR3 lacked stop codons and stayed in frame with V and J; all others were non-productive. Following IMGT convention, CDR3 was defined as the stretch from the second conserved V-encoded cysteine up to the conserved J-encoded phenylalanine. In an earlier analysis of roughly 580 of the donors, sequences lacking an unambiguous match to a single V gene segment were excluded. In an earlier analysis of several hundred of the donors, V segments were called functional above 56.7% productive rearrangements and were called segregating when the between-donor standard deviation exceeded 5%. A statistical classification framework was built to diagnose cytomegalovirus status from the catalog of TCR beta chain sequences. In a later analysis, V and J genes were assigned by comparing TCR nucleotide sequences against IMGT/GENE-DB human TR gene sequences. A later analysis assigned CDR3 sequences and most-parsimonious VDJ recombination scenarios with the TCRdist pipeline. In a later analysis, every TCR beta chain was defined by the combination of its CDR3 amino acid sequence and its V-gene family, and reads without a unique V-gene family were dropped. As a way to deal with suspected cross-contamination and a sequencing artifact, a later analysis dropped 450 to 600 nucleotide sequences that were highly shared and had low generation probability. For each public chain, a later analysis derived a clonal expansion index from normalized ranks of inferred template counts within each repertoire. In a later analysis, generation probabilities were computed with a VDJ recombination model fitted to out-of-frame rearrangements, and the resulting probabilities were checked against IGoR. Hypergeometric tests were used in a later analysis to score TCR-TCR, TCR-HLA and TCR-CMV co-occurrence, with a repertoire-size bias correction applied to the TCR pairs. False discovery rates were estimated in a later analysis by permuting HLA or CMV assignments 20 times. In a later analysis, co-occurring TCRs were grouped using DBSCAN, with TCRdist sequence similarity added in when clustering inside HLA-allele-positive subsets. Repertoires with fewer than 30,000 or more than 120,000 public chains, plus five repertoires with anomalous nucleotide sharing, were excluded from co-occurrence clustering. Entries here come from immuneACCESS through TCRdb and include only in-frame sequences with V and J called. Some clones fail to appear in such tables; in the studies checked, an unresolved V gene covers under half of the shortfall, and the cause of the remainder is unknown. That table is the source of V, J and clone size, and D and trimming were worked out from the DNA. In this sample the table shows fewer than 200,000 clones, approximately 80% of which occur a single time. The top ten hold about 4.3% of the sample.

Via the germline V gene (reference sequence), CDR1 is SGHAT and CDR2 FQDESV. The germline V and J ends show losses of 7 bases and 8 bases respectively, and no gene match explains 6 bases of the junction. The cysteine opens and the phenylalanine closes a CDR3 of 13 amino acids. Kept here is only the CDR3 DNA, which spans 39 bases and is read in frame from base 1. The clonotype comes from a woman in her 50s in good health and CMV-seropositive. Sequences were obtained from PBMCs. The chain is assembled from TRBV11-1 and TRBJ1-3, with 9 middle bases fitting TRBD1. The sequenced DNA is TGTGCCAGCACCTGGACAGGGGAAGACACCATATATTTT. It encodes CASTWTGEDTIYF.